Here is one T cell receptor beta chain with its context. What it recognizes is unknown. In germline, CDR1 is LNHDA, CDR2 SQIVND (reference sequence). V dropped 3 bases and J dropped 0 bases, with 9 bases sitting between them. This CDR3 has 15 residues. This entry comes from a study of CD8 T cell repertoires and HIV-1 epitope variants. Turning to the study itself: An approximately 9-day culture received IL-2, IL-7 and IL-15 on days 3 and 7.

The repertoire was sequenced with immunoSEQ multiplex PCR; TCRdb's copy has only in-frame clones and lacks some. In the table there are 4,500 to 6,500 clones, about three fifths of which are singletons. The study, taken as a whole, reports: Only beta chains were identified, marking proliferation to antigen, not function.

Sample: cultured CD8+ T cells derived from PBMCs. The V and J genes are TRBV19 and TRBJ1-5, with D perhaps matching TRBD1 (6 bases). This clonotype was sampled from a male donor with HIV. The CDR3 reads CASSMWGASNQPQHF. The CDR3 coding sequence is TGTGCCAGTAGTATGTGGGGGGCTAGCAATCAGCCCCAGCATTTT.